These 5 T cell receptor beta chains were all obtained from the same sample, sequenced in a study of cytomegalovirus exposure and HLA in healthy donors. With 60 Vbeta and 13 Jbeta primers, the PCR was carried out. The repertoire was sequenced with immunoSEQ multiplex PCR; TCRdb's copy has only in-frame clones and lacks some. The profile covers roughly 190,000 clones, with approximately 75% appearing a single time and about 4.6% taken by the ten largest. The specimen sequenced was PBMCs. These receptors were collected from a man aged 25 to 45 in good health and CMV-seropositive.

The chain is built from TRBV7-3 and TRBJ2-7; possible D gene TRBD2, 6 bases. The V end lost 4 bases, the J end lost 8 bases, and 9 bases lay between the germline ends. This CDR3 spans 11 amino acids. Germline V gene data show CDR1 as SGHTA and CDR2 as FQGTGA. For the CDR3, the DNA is TGTGCCAGCAGCTCCGGGGGAAAGCAGTACTTC. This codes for CASSSGGKQYF.

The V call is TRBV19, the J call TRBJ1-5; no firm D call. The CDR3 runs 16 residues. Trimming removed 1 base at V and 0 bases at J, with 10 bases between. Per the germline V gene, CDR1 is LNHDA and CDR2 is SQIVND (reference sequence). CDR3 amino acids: CASSIGSGYSNQPQHF. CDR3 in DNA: TGTGCCAGTAGTATAGGGTCCGGTTATAGCAATCAGCCCCAGCATTTT.

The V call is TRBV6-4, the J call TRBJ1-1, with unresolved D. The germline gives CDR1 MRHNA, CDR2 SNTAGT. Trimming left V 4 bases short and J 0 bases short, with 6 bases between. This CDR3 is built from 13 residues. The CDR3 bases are TGTGCCAGCAGTGTAGAGGTGAACACTGAAGCTTTCTTT. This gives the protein CASSVEVNTEAFF.

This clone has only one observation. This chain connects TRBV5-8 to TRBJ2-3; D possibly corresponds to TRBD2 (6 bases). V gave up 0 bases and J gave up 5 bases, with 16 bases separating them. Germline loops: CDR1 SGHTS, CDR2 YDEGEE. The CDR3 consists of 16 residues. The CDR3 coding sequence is TGTGCCAGCAGCTTGGGGGCTAGCGCGAGGGTAGATACGCAGTATTTT. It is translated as CASSLGASARVDTQYF.

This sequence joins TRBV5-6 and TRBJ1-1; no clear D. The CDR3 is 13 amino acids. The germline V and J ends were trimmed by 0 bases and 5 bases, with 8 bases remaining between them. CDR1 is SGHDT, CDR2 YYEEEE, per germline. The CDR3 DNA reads TGTGCCAGCAGCTTGGTTTCCGGGACTGAAGCTTTCTTT. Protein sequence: CASSLVSGTEAFF.